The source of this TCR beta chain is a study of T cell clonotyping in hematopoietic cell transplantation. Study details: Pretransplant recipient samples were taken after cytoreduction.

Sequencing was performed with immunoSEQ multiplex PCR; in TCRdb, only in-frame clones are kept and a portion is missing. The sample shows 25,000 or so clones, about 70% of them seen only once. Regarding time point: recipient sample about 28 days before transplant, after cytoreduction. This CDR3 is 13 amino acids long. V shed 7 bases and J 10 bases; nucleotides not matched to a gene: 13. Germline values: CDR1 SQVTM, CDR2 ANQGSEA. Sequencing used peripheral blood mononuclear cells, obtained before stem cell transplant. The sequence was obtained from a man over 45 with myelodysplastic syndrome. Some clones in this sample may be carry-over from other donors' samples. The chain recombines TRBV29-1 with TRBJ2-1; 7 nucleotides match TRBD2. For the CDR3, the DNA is TGCAGCGGCTCCCGGGAGCGGGGCAACGAGCAGTTCTTC. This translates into CSGSRERGNEQFF.